A selection of T cell receptor beta chains follows, all from one sample in a study of cytomegalovirus exposure and HLA in healthy donors. Measured with immunoSEQ multiplex PCR; TCRdb has only the in-frame clones, and not every one. The sample gives 100,000 to 150,000 clones, about four fifths of which show up once; about 4% is in the top ten. The sample consisted of PBMCs. These receptors were obtained from a woman aged 35 to 49 in good health and CMV-seronegative. The CDR3 runs from the conserved cysteine through the conserved F or W. The D gene is left open where the match is weak. A clone size is listed for some rows: how often the clone was seen (once, few, many), or a class if it is expanded.

J	size	D	V	DNA	CDR3
TRBJ2-3	-	-	TRBV28	TGTGCCAGCAGTACCGGGACACTGTACGCAGATACGCAGTATTTT	CASSTGTLYADTQYF
TRBJ2-1	-	-	TRBV5-1	TGCGCCAGCAGCTCGGGGGGCAGCTACAATGAGCAGTTCTTC	CASSSGGSYNEQFF
TRBJ2-2	-	-	TRBV19	TGTGCCAGTAGTATGCTGGGCGCGGGCGGGGAGCTGTTTTTT	CASSMLGAGGELFF
TRBJ2-3	-	TRBD2	TRBV27	TGTGCCAGCAGTTCCGGACTAGCGGGCACAGATACGCAGTATTTT	CASSSGLAGTDTQYF
TRBJ2-1	once	-	TRBV7-2	TGTGCCAGCAGGGCCCGGACAGTCGGGTACAATGAGCAGTTCTTC	CASRARTVGYNEQFF
TRBJ2-1	few	TRBD1	TRBV5-8	TGTGCCAGCAGCTTGGGACAGGGGCGGAATGAGCAGTTCTTC	CASSLGQGRNEQFF
TRBJ2-7	-	TRBD2	TRBV28	TGTGCCAGCAGGGGTGGGACTAGCGGGAGTTACGAGCAGTACTTC	CASRGGTSGSYEQYF
TRBJ2-1	-	TRBD2	TRBV7-9	TGTGCCAGCAGCTTCCCCGGGACTAGCTACAATGAGCAGTTCTTC	CASSFPGTSYNEQFF
TRBJ2-3	-	TRBD2	TRBV2	TGTGCCAGCGAGGGGACTAGCGGGAGAGGTGGTACAGATACGCAGTATTTT	CASEGTSGRGGTDTQYF
TRBJ2-7	once	-	TRBV27	TGTGCCAGCAGTCTCTCGAGCTACGAGCAGTACTTC	CASSLSSYEQYF
TRBJ2-7	-	-	TRBV18	TGTGCCAGCTCACCCCCCTCGGCTAGAGCGCGCGAGCAGTACTTC	CASSPPSARAREQYF